The entry that follows covers one TCR beta chain sequence. This clonotype was detected many times. This receptor's antigen is unknown. Base qualities are not recorded, but no much larger clone differs from it by a single base. The reads were generated on an Illumina NovaSeq 6000. Using 5'RACE with constant-segment primers, TCRalpha and TCRbeta cDNA libraries were constructed, with sample barcodes and unique molecular identifiers added in the process. Trizol reagent was used to extract RNA from every sample. Libraries were amplified in two PCR steps, with a second sample barcode and Illumina TruSeq adapters added in the second step. Sequencing of the libraries was done on an Illumina NovaSeq, producing 2 x 150 bp paired-end reads. The study's own analysis went as follows. Demultiplexing of reads and collapsing into UMI-guided consensus sequences were performed with migec v1.2.7. Using mixcr v2.1.11, UMI consensuses were aligned to TRA and TRB V and J templates and then assembled into clonotypes. Expanded or contracted clonotypes were those called significant by both edgeR and NoisET, with noise models trained on biological replicates. For edgeR calls, a false discovery rate-adjusted p below 0.01 and a log2 fold-change threshold of 1 were applied. PCA with hierarchical clustering of max-normalized trajectories of the 1000 most abundant clonotypes was used as exploratory dynamics analysis. Separately sequenced CD4+ and CD8+ repertoires were used to assign a CD4 or CD8 phenotype to each responding clone. TCRdb itself trimmed the public reads at Q25 with fastp, ran MiXCR and retained productive beta chains. Rows with a matching CDR3 protein are joined into one entry that keeps the most common DNA and genes. These V and J calls rely on TCRdb rather than the paper's analysis. The sample includes 550,000 to 700,000 distinct CDR3 sequences, with roughly 18% observed a single time. The ten most abundant clones make up approximately 12% of the sample.

The data derive from a study of T-cell memory formation after mild COVID-19 (dated by TCRdb to the early 2020s). About the study as a whole: Most TCR sequence clusters were specific to one of the two donors. In a couple of donors, T-cell clones that expanded and contracted after mild COVID-19 were followed by sequencing TCRalpha and TCRbeta repertoires longitudinally. Two young, previously healthy adult volunteers made up the cohort, one male and one female. Overall study outcomes, separate from this receptor: Some responding clones were found in pre-infection memory, which suggests that pre-existing cross-reactive memory T cells took part in the SARS-CoV-2 response. From day 15 to 85, contracting clones showed balanced CD4/CD8 phenotypes, whereas a second wave of clones that expanded from day 15 to 37 leaned towards CD4+. Contracting CD4+ clones were located mainly in the CM and EM memory subsets, whereas CD8+ clones were found to be enriched in EMRA. The second-wave clones that peaked on day 37 were not confirmed to be SARS-CoV-2 specific. Only a couple of mild cases were covered in the study, and larger cohorts including severe cases with pre-infection samples were considered necessary.

Trimming costs V 6 bases and J 1 base, and their ends lie 12 bases apart. From the cysteine up to the phenylalanine, the CDR3 has a length of 15 residues. Only the CDR3 part of the read is kept: 45 bases, read in frame from the first base. Reading the germline V gene gives CDR1 MNHEY and CDR2 SVGAGI. Ficoll-Paque density gradient centrifugation was used to isolate PBMCs. The sequence derives from an adult woman who had mild COVID-19 (a few samples of this study predate the infection). The sample titles of this study are shuffled in the database, so cell type and time point are left out; the donor was told from shared clones. The sample taken for sequencing was PBMCs or a T cell subset sorted from them (not recorded which). The chain is made from TRBV6-5 and TRBJ2-2; D gene: possibly TRBD1, on 6 matching bases. The bases read TGTGCCAGCAGGCCACCGGGACAGAACACCGGGGAGCTGTTTTTT. Its translation reads: CASRPPGQNTGELFF.